Ten or more counts support the clone carrying this T cell receptor (beta chain). This sample was included in a study of blood T cells in healthy people across ages. The authors ran a second PCR of about 7 to 12 cycles using a sample-barcoded 5' primer and a J-beta primer mix. TCRdb reanalysed the 5' RACE reads using MiXCR and keeps one entry per CDR3 protein. The sample has roughly 1,700,000 distinct CDR3 sequences, roughly 27% seen once. Trimming removed 0 bases at V and 4 bases at J, with 10 bases between. Per germline, CDR1 SGDLS and CDR2 YYNGEE. This CDR3 is built from 14 residues. Sequenced material: blood. This sequence joins TRBV9 and TRBJ1-1; D not resolved. The sequence came from a woman in her 30s in good health. CDR3 coding DNA: TGTGCCAGCAGCGTAGAGGCCAGAGGCACTGAAGCTTTCTTT. This encodes CASSVEARGTEAFF. The full variable domain, in which reference TRBV9 and TRBJ1-1 provide the parts outside the CDR3, is DSGVTQTPKHLITATGQRVTLRCSPRSGDLSVYWYQQSLDQGLQFLIQYYNGEERAKGNILERFSAQQFPDLHSELNLSSLELGDSALYFCASSVEARGTEAFFGQGTRLTVV.